This T cell receptor beta chain came from a study of beta chain features in type 1 diabetes. Study details: In age, gender and cell yields, patients were similar to healthy donors. Sorted cells numbering over 95,000,000 were examined across all samples. Overall study results and limits: cDNA-based reads could over-represent cells with high TCR expression. Patients with Type 1 diabetes showed moderately but significantly shorter TCRB CDR3s in all four CD4+ subsets.

In regard to this clone: What it binds is unknown.

Sequencing targeted expressed TCRB transcripts, as all isolated RNA had been reverse transcribed. Here immunoSEQ multiplex PCR was the method, and the copy in TCRdb shows in-frame clones only, minus some. The table records some 240,000 clones, 16% of them present only once. This CDR3 is built from 15 residues. The V gene's germline CDR1 is MGHDK and CDR2 SYGVNS. With V trimmed by 3 bases and J by 2 bases, 3 bases remained unmatched. The source material was naive CD4+ T cells from blood. V and J are TRBV25-1 and TRBJ2-5; 10 positions agree with TRBD1. The receptor was derived from a man aged 25-45 years with type 1 diabetes. CDR3 sequence (DNA): TGTGCCAGCAGTGAGACAGGGGGCGGGCAAGAGACCCAGTACTTC. It codes for CASSETGGGQETQYF.